One and the same sample provided the 32 T cell receptor beta chains below, sequenced in a study of blood T cell repertoires in COVID-19. Method: immunoSEQ multiplex PCR; TCRdb's copy keeps in-frame clones and lacks some. The repertoire holds approximately 350,000 clones, over 75% seen once, with approximately 3.1% in the top ten. Sequenced input: PBMCs or T cells enriched from blood (not recorded which). The source of these receptors is a woman aged 25 to 45 who had recovered from COVID-19.

J is TRBJ2-1 and V is TRBV5-5; TRBD2 matches at 13 bases. This CDR3 contains 17 residues. Germline trimming cut 2 bases from V and 7 bases from J; bases unmatched to any gene: 9. In germline, CDR1 is SGHKS, CDR2 YYEKEE (reference sequence). The CDR3 region has the DNA TGTGCCAGCAGCTTCCTCGGACTAGCGGGGGATTTAAATGAGCAGTTCTTC. Its protein is CASSFLGLAGDLNEQFF.

This clone was seen a single time. V and J are TRBV19 and TRBJ1-5; perhaps TRBD1 as D (6 bases). V lost 6 bases and J 4 bases, leaving 16 bases between the germline ends. CDR1 and CDR2 (germline): LNHDA, SQIVND (reference sequence). This CDR3 comprises 15 residues. In nucleotides, the CDR3 is TGTGCCAGTAGGGGCGTAGCTACAGGGAATCAGCCCCAGCATTTT. Protein: CASRGVATGNQPQHF.

The rearrangement links TRBV6-1 to TRBJ1-2, with D possibly TRBD1 on 6 matching bases. The V and J ends lost 3 bases and 2 bases respectively, with 13 bases between them. Germline loops: CDR1 MNHNS, CDR2 SASEGT. CDR3 size: 15 residues. The CDR3 DNA reads TGTGCCAGCAGTGAGGTTGTCGGACAGAACTATGGCTACACCTTC. It translates to CASSEVVGQNYGYTF.

Turning to this clone: One end of the junction fails to match germline, which may point to a read error. Here the CDR3 reads CASSLEGQHGETQYF. The CDR3 nucleotides are TGTGCTAGCAGCCTTGAGGGACAACATGGGGAGACCCAGTACTTC. The chain employs TRBV7-7 and TRBJ2-5; tentatively, D is TRBD1 (6 bases). Germline V gene sequence: CDR1 SSHAT, CDR2 FNYEAQ (reference sequence). This CDR3 has 15 residues.

The chain combines TRBV11-3 with TRBJ2-7; 13 bases are a match to TRBD2. The CDR3 has 18 amino acids. V dropped 6 bases and J dropped 2; count of bases not matched to a gene: 13. Looked up from germline, CDR1 is SGHNT and CDR2 is YENEEA. CDR3 loop: CASSPGTSGNSGPYEQYF. DNA for the CDR3: TGTGCCAGCAGTCCCGGGACTAGCGGGAACTCGGGGCCCTACGAGCAGTACTTC. The whole variable domain, remainder taken from reference TRBV11-3 and TRBJ2-7, is EAGVVQSPRYKIIEKKQPVAFWCNPISGHNTLYWYLQNLGQGPELLIRYENEEAVDDSQLPKDRFSAERLKGVDSTLKIQPAELGDSAVYLCASSPGTSGNSGPYEQYFGPGTRLTVT.

This chain links TRBV6-5 with TRBJ2-3; D uncertain. The CDR3 loop spans 13 amino acids. Trimming removed 9 bases from V and 4 bases from J, with 14 bases in between. The germline gives CDR1 MNHEY, CDR2 SVGAGI. CDR3 loop: CASSRDWADTQYF. Written as DNA, the CDR3 is TGTGCCAGTTCTCGCGACTGGGCAGATACGCAGTATTTT.

The rearrangement links TRBV21-1 to TRBJ2-7; TRBD2, the table's D call, was not compared with the DNA. TRBV21-1 is termed a pseudogene. The CDR3 has 18 residues. The CDR3 here is CASSKITSGSSITYEQYF. The CDR3 coding sequence is TGTGCCAGCAGCAAAATTACTAGCGGGAGTAGTATAACCTACGAGCAGTACTTC.

This chain connects TRBV5-4 to TRBJ2-1, with TRBD2 matching 12 bases. V lost 4 bases, J lost 5 bases, and 4 bases stayed unmatched. This CDR3 has 15 residues. The germline V gene encodes CDR1 SGHNT and CDR2 YYREEE (reference sequence). CDR3 protein: CASSVLAGGNNEQFF. DNA for the CDR3: TGTGCCAGCAGCGTACTAGCGGGGGGTAACAATGAGCAGTTCTTC.

V gene TRBV20-1 combines with J gene TRBJ2-2, with D possibly TRBD2 on 5 matching bases. The CDR3 consists of 13 residues. CDR1 and CDR2 from the germline V gene are DFQATT and SNEGSKA (reference sequence). The ends were cut back, 3 bases at V and 1 base at J, with 6 bases in the middle. The CDR3 region is CSASGRNTGELFF. As DNA, the CDR3 is TGCAGTGCTAGTGGGAGGAACACCGGGGAGCTGTTTTTT.

The chain recombines TRBV2 with TRBJ1-1; D unclear. The CDR3 spans 14 residues. The V gene lost 5 bases and the J gene lost 1 base, with 11 bases spanning the gap. Germline V lookup: CDR1 SNHLY, CDR2 FYNNEI. The CDR3 loop reads CASSWEESNTEAFF. In DNA, the CDR3 is TGTGCCAGCAGTTGGGAGGAGTCGAACACTGAAGCTTTCTTT.

A single count supports this clone. V usage is TRBV7-9 and J usage is TRBJ1-1; no reliable D call. CDR1 is SEHNR, CDR2 FQNEAQ, per germline (reference sequence). V dropped 4 bases and J dropped 0 bases, with 9 bases sitting between them. There are 14 residues in the CDR3. CDR3 amino acids: CASSSDMMNTEAFF. For the CDR3, the DNA is TGTGCCAGCAGCTCCGACATGATGAACACTGAAGCTTTCTTT. Based on the CDR3 plus reference TRBV7-9 and TRBJ1-1, the full variable domain is DTGVSQNPRHKITKRGQNVTFRCDPISEHNRLYWYRQTLGQGPEFLTYFQNEAQLEKSRLLSDRFSAERPKGSFSTLEIQRTEQGDSAMYLCASSSDMMNTEAFFGQGTRLTVV.

CDR3 in DNA: TGTGCCAGCAGCCCGAATGTCCCGGGATCTGGCAATGAGCAGTTCTTC. The encoded protein is CASSPNVPGSGNEQFF. V gene TRBV7-2 combines with J gene TRBJ2-1; D is perhaps TRBD2 (5 bases). Germline values: CDR1 SGHTA, CDR2 FQGNSA. The V and J ends lost 5 bases and 6 bases respectively, with 20 bases between them. The CDR3 consists of 16 residues.

In its sample, this clone was seen a few times. CDR3 protein: CASSDIIQGSGYTF. The DNA of the CDR3 is TGTGCCAGCAGTGATATTATACAGGGTTCTGGCTACACCTTC. The chain joins TRBV2 to TRBJ1-2; possible D gene TRBD1, 6 bases. Per germline, CDR1 SNHLY and CDR2 FYNNEI. V was cut by 3 bases and J by 7 bases, with 15 bases left in between. The CDR3 has 14 residues. The full variable domain, its missing parts supplied by reference TRBV2 and TRBJ1-2, is EPEVTQTPSHQVTQMGQEVILRCVPISNHLYFYWYRQILGQKVEFLVSFYNNEISEKSEIFDDQFSVERPDGSNFTLKIRSTKLEDSAMYFCASSDIIQGSGYTFGSGTRLTVV.

The rearrangement links TRBV27 to TRBJ1-1; possible D gene TRBD1, 6 bases. V gave up 7 bases and J gave up 1 base, with 19 bases separating them. CDR1 and CDR2 (germline): MNHEY, SMNVEV (reference sequence). The CDR3 is made up of 16 amino acids. The CDR3 sequence is CASNLRGGVRNTEAFF. DNA of the CDR3: TGTGCCAGCAACCTGAGGGGGGGGGTAAGGAACACTGAAGCTTTCTTT.

The chain recombines TRBV18 with TRBJ2-1; 13 bases agree with TRBD2. J was trimmed by 0 bases and V by 2 bases; bases with no gene match: 10. The germline CDR1 and CDR2 sequences are KGHSH and LQKENI. CDR3 length: 20 residues. Written as DNA, the CDR3 is TGTGCCAGCTCACCATTCGGACTAGCGGGGGCTTCGAGCTCCTACAATGAGCAGTTCTTC. Its translation is CASSPFGLAGASSSYNEQFF.

This chain uses TRBV13 with TRBJ2-2; D is undetermined. The CDR3 spans 15 residues. The ends were cut back, 0 bases at V and 4 bases at J, with 9 bases in the middle. Germline CDR1 reads PRHDT; CDR2 reads FYEKMQ (reference sequence). CDR3 amino acids: CASSLGGASTGELFF. The CDR3 bases are TGTGCCAGCAGCTTAGGTGGAGCGAGCACCGGGGAGCTGTTTTTT.

This clone has just one count. The chain uses TRBV24-1 and TRBJ2-1; D might be TRBD1 (5 bases). The CDR3 covers 13 residues. V was cut by 5 bases and J by 8 bases, with 12 bases left in between. Germline-derived CDR1 and CDR2 are KGHDR and SFDVKD. The CDR3 here is CATSVRQWDEQFF. Here the CDR3 DNA reads TGTGCCACCAGTGTGAGACAGTGGGATGAGCAGTTCTTC.

The chain combines TRBV5-1 with TRBJ2-7; a possible D gene is TRBD1 (5 bases). The CDR3 loop spans 17 amino acids. Trimming pared 0 bases from V and 1 base from J, leaving 17 bases between. CDR1 and CDR2 (germline): SGHRS, YFSETQ. CDR3 amino acids: CASSLDFRAGRSYEQYF. CDR3 DNA: TGCGCCAGCAGCTTGGACTTTAGGGCAGGGCGTTCCTACGAGCAGTACTTC.

This clone was counted once. The chain joins TRBV18 to TRBJ1-2, with no clear D. Germline V gene sequence: CDR1 KGHSH, CDR2 LQKENI. The CDR3 sequence is 15 residues long. V was clipped by 1 base and J by 3 bases, with 12 bases between them. CDR3 DNA sequence: TGTGCCAGCTCACCACGGAAAGAGGCAGACTATGGCTACACCTTC. It is translated as CASSPRKEADYGYTF.

The chain carries TRBV14 and TRBJ2-3; perhaps TRBD2 as D (6 bases). Deletions cut 0 bases from V and 2 bases from J, with 12 bases between. Germline assignment: CDR1 SGHDN and CDR2 FVKESK. The CDR3 sequence is 16 residues long. This CDR3 is CASSQEMGGLTDTQYF. The CDR3 DNA sequence: TGTGCCAGCAGCCAAGAGATGGGGGGACTCACAGATACGCAGTATTTT.

The chain combines TRBV7-9 with TRBJ2-1; 13 bases line up with TRBD2. This CDR3 has 17 amino acids. Losses at the gene ends were 5 bases for V and 5 bases for J; bases not matched to a gene: 9. Germline assignment: CDR1 SEHNR and CDR2 FQNEAQ (reference sequence). CDR3 nucleotide sequence: TGTGCCAGCAGCCCTGGGACTAGCGGGATGTCGGACAATGAGCAGTTCTTC. Its protein product is CASSPGTSGMSDNEQFF.

The CDR3 loop is CAISEGLADYNEQFF. The DNA for the CDR3 is TGTGCCATCAGTGAGGGACTAGCAGATTACAATGAGCAGTTCTTC. The V and J genes are TRBV10-3 and TRBJ2-1; 8 bases line up with TRBD2. The CDR3 covers 15 residues. J gave up 4 bases and V 2 bases, and 4 bases lay outside the gene matches. Looked up from germline, CDR1 is ENHRY and CDR2 is SYGVKD.

This clone showed up just a few times. The chain carries TRBV11-2 and TRBJ1-6, with 7 bases that match TRBD1. The CDR3 has 15 residues. Losses at the gene ends were 5 bases for V and 7 bases for J; bases not matched to a gene: 8. Germline CDR1 reads SGHAT; CDR2 reads FQNNGV. The CDR3, as DNA: TGTGCCAGCAGCCGCGCCGGGACAGAGAATTCACCCCTCCACTTT. Translating it yields CASSRAGTENSPLHF.

This chain links TRBV9 with TRBJ2-7; a weak D match, TRBD1 (6 bases). V lost 1 base and J 5 bases, leaving 13 bases between the germline ends. CDR1 is SGDLS, CDR2 YYNGEE, per germline. CDR3 length equals 14 residues. The CDR3 spells CASSVSGDTHEQYF. CDR3 DNA sequence: TGTGCCAGCAGCGTATCAGGGGACACACACGAGCAGTACTTC.

The chain recombines TRBV27 with TRBJ2-7; TRBD1 is a possible D gene (5 bases). The V and J ends lost 4 bases and 5 bases respectively, with 15 bases between them. This CDR3 has 14 residues. CDR1 MNHEY and CDR2 SMNVEV come from the germline V gene (reference sequence). The chain's CDR3 is CASSSLLGRNEQYF. In DNA form, the CDR3 reads TGTGCCAGCAGTTCCCTCCTGGGGCGGAACGAGCAGTACTTC.

The CDR3 loop is CASSGDRATTGELFF. For the CDR3, the DNA is TGTGCCAGCAGCGGGGACAGGGCGACCACCGGGGAGCTGTTTTTT. This chain joins TRBV5-4 and TRBJ2-2; 9 nucleotides agree with TRBD1. V lost 4 bases to trimming and J lost 4 bases; unmatched junction nucleotides: 5. This CDR3 is built from 15 residues. CDR1 is SGHNT, CDR2 YYREEE, per germline (reference sequence).

The chain recombines TRBV2 with TRBJ1-6, with D perhaps TRBD1 (6 bases). CDR3 length: 14 amino acids. Trimming removed 5 bases at V and 3 bases at J, with 8 bases between. The germline V gene has CDR1 SNHLY and CDR2 FYNNEI. The DNA for the CDR3 is TGTGCCAGCAGTAGGACAGTCTATAATTCACCCCTCCACTTT. Amino acids: CASSRTVYNSPLHF.

This chain connects TRBV18 to TRBJ2-7; TRBD2 matches 10 bases. The germline CDR1 and CDR2 sequences are KGHSH and LQKENI. The J segment lost 6 bases and the V segment lost 2 bases, leaving 7 bases of the junction unmatched. The CDR3 runs to 15 residues. The CDR3 reads CASSPGGLAPFEQYF. The CDR3 DNA follows: TGTGCCAGCTCACCAGGGGGACTAGCGCCCTTCGAGCAGTACTTC.

V gene TRBV2 combines with J gene TRBJ2-1, with 13 bases aligning to TRBD2. The junction had 6 bases not matched to a gene; V was cut back by 10 bases and J by 3 bases. This CDR3 spans 15 amino acids. From germline, CDR1 is SNHLY and CDR2 FYNNEI. The CDR3 spells CATRTSGSLYNEQFF. In DNA form, the CDR3 reads TGTGCCACCCGGACTAGCGGGAGCCTCTACAATGAGCAGTTCTTC.

V is TRBV19 and J is TRBJ1-1, with D possibly matching TRBD1 (6 bases). Germline V gene data show CDR1 as LNHDA and CDR2 as SQIVND (reference sequence). The CDR3 covers 13 residues. V lost 4 bases and J lost 1, with 7 bases in between. CDR3 region: CASSTGANTEAFF. CDR3 in DNA: TGTGCCAGTAGTACAGGGGCGAACACTGAAGCTTTCTTT.

A single count supports this clone. The V gene is TRBV12-5, the J gene TRBJ1-1; TRBD1 might be the D (6 bases). Germline CDR1 and CDR2: LGHNT and FRNRAP. The CDR3 runs to 13 residues. V was cut by 6 bases and J by 5 bases, with 13 bases left in between. For the CDR3, the DNA is TGTGCTAGTGGCTACAGGGACGGGACTGAAGCTTTCTTT. Amino acid sequence: CASGYRDGTEAFF.

Only one count was recorded for this clone. V and J are TRBV7-6 and TRBJ1-1; 11 positions match TRBD1. From germline, CDR1 is SGHVS and CDR2 FNYEAQ. The ends lost 6 bases at V and 5 bases at J; junction bases unmatched: 5. The CDR3 covers 14 residues. This chain's CDR3 is CASSTGTGGTEAFF. The CDR3 DNA reads TGTGCCAGCAGTACCGGGACAGGGGGGACTGAAGCTTTCTTT.